This T cell receptor (beta chain) was captured by sequencing in a study of T cell responses to AZD1222 COVID-19 vaccine. Study results and caveats: The breadth and depth of Spike-specific TCRs increased once two AZD1222 doses had been given.

Comment on this clone: Its specificity is not known.

Method: immunoSEQ multiplex PCR; TCRdb's copy keeps in-frame clones and lacks some. The sample carries around 150,000 clones, 92% recorded once. V shed 6 bases and J 2 bases; nucleotides not matched to a gene: 5. The CDR3 runs to 15 residues. CDR1 and CDR2 (germline): MNHEY, SVGAGI. This material consisted of peripheral blood, taken 28 days after the second AZD1222 dose. The sequence was collected from an adult who received the AZD1222 COVID-19 vaccine. The chain is built from TRBV6-5 and TRBJ1-3, with TRBD1 matching 9 bases. As DNA, the CDR3 is TGTGCCAGCAGACCTACAGGGGGCACTGGAAACACCATATATTTT. This gives the protein CASRPTGGTGNTIYF.